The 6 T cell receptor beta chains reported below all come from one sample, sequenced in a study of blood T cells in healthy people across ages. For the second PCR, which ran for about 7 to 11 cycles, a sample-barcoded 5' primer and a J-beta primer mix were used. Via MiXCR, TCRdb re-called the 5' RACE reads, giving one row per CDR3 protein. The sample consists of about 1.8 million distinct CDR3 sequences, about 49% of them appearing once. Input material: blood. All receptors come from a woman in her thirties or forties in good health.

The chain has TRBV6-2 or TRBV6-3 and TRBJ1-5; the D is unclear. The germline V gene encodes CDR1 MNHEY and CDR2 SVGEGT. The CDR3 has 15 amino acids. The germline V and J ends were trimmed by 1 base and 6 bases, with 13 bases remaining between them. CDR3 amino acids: CASSYLQTRIQPQHF. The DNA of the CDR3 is TGTGCCAGCAGTTACTTACAGACCCGGATTCAGCCCCAGCATTTT.

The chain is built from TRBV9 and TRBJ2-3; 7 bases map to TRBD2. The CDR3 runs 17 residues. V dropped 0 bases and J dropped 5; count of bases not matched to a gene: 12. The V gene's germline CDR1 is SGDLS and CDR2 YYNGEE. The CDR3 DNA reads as TGTGCCAGCAGCGTAGCTGGGCTAGCGGCAGGAGGAGATACGCAGTATTTT. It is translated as CASSVAGLAAGGDTQYF.

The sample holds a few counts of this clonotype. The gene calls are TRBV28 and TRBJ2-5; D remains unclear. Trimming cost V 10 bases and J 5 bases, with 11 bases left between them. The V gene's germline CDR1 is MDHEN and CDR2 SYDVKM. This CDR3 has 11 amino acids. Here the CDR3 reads CAIAGPETQYF. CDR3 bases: TGTGCCATCGCCGGTCCGGAGACCCAGTACTTC.

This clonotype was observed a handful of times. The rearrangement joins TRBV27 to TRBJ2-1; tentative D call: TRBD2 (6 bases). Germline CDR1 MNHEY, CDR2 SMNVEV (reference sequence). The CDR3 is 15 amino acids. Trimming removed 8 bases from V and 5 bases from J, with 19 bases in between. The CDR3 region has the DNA TGTGCCAGCTCCTCAGCGGCTGCGGGGCACAATGAGCAGTTCTTC. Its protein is CASSSAAAGHNEQFF.

The CDR3 sequence is CASTPGQFGETQYF. Here the CDR3 DNA reads TGTGCCAGCACACCGGGCCAGTTCGGAGAGACCCAGTACTTC. This rearrangement joins TRBV28 to TRBJ2-5; D remains ambiguous. The length of the CDR3 is 14 residues. Germline V gives CDR1 MDHEN, CDR2 SYDVKM. V shed 7 bases and J shed 4 bases, with 16 bases lying between them.

The CDR3 reads CASSLEGQGLSNYGYTF. CDR3 bases: TGCGCCAGCAGCTTGGAAGGACAGGGATTATCTAACTATGGCTACACCTTC. The chain links TRBV5-1 to TRBJ1-2; TRBD1 aligns across 8 bases. The junction had 7 bases not matched to a gene; V was cut back by 0 bases and J by 0 bases. Looked up from germline, CDR1 is SGHRS and CDR2 is YFSETQ. The CDR3 runs 17 residues.